This T cell receptor beta chain was sequenced in a study of blood T cell repertoires in COVID-19. At the level of the study: Both acute and convalescent COVID-19 samples were obtained from the United States, Italy and Spain. T cells, B-cell-depleted T cells, or PBMCs supplied cDNA or gDNA.

Per germline, CDR1 SGHNT and CDR2 YYREEE (reference sequence). V was clipped by 3 bases and J by 4 bases, with 13 bases between them. CDR3 length: 14 residues. Original processing methods: Nucleated cell number was recorded as an estimate derived from reference gene primer amplification. The protocol was immunoSEQ multiplex PCR, while the TCRdb copy is restricted to in-frame clones and leaves out a portion. V and J calls and clone size come straight from that table; D and trimming were deduced from the DNA. The sample consists of approximately 320,000 clones, roughly 85% of them appearing once. The sequence came from a human donor in a cohort sampled during active COVID-19. The sample taken for sequencing was peripheral blood. This chain joins TRBV5-4 and TRBJ1-2, with no clear D. CDR3 DNA: TGTGCCAGCAGCTCTAGACCGGTCTCCTATGGCTACACCTTC. The encoded protein is CASSSRPVSYGYTF.